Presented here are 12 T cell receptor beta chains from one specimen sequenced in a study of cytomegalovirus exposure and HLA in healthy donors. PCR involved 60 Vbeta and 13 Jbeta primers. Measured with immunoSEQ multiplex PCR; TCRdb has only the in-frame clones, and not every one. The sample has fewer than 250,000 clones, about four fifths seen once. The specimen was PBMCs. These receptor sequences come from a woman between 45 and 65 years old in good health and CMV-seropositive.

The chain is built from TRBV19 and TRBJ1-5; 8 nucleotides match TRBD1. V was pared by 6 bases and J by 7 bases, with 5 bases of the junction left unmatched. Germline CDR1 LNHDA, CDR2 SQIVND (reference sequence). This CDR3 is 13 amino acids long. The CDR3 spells CASRDRGEQPQHF. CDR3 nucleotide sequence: TGTGCCAGTAGAGACAGGGGAGAACAGCCCCAGCATTTT.

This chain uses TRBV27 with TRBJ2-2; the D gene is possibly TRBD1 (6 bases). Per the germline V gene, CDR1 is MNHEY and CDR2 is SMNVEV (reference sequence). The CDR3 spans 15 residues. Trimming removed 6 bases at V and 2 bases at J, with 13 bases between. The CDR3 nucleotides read TGTGCCAGCAGGACCGGGACACAAAACACCGGGGAGCTGTTTTTT. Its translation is CASRTGTQNTGELFF.

In DNA, the CDR3 is TGTGCCAGCAGCTTAAGTTTGCGCACAGGGCGGTACGAGCAGTACTTC. Amino acids: CASSLSLRTGRYEQYF. The genes are TRBV5-5 and TRBJ2-7; the D gene is possibly TRBD1 (6 bases). The germline V and J ends were trimmed by 2 bases and 4 bases, with 19 bases remaining between them. The germline gives CDR1 SGHKS, CDR2 YYEKEE (reference sequence). The CDR3 length is 16 residues.

CDR3 sequence (DNA): TGTGCCAGCAGCCCAGGCAGGGGGCTTGAAGCTTTCTTT. Encoded protein: CASSPGRGLEAFF. The rearrangement uses TRBV5-4 and TRBJ1-1; 8 bases align to TRBD1. V was clipped by 4 bases and J by 7 bases; unmatched bases: 6. Germline CDR1 and CDR2: SGHNT and YYREEE (reference sequence). The CDR3 totals 13 residues.

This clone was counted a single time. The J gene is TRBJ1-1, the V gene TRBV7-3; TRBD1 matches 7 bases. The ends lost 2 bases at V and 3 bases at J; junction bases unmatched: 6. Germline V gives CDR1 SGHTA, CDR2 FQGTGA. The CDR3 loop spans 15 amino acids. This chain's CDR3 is CASSLQGGLDTEAFF. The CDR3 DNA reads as TGTGCCAGCAGCTTACAGGGGGGATTGGACACTGAAGCTTTCTTT. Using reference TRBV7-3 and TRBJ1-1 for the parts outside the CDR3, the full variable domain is GAGVSQTPSNKVTEKGKYVELRCDPISGHTALYWYRQSLGQGPEFLIYFQGTGAADDSGLPNDRFFAVRPEGSVSTLKIQRTERGDSAVYLCASSLQGGLDTEAFFGQGTRLTVV.

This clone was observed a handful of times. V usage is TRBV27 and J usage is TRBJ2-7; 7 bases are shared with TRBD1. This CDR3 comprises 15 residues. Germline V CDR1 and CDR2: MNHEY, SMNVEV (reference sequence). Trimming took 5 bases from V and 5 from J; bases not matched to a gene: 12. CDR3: CASSRREGGSNEQYF. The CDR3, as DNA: TGTGCCAGCAGTAGAAGGGAAGGGGGCTCTAACGAGCAGTACTTC.

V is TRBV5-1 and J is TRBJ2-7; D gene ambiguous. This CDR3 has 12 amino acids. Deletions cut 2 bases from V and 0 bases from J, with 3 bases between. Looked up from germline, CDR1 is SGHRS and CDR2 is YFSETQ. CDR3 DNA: TGCGCCAGCAGCTTCAACTCCTACGAGCAGTACTTC. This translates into CASSFNSYEQYF.

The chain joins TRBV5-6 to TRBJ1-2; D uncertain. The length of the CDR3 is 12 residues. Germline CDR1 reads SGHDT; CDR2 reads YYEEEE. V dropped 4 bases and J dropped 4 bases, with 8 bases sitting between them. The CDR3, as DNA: TGTGCCAGCAGCCGTGGCTTCTATGGCTACACCTTC. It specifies CASSRGFYGYTF.

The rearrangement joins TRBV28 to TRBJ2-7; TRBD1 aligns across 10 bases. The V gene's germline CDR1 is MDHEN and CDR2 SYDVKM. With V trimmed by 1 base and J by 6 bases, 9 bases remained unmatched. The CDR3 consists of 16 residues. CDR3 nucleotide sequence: TGTGCCAGCAGTTTATTGCAGGGACAGGGGCTACGCGAGCAGTACTTC. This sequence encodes CASSLLQGQGLREQYF.

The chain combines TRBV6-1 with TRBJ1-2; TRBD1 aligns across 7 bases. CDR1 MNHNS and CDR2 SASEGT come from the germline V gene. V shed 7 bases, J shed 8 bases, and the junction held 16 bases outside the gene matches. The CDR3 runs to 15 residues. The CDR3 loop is CASTDRQGVLAGYTF. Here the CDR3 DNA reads TGTGCCAGCACCGACAGACAGGGTGTTTTAGCGGGCTACACCTTC.

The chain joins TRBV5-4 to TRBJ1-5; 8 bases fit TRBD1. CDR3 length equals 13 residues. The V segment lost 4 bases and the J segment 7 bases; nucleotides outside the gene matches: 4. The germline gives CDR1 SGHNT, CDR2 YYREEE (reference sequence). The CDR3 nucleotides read TGTGCCAGCAGCGCAGGGGGCCGGCAGCCCCAGCATTTT. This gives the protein CASSAGGRQPQHF.

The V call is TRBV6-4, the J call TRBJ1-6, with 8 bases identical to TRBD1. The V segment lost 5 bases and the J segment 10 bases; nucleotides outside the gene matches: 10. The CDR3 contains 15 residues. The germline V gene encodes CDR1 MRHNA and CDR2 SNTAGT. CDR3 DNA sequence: TGTGCCAGCAGTCAATTACCAGGGGGCTACTCACCCCTCCACTTT. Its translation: CASSQLPGGYSPLHF.